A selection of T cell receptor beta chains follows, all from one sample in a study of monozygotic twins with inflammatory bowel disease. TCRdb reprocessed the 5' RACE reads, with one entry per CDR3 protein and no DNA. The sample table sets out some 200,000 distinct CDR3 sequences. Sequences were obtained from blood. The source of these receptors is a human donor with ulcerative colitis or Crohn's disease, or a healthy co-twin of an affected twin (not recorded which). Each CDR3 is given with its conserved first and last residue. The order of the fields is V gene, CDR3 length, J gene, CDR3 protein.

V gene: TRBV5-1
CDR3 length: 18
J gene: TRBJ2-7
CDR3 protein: CASSSGDSAWGPDYEQYF

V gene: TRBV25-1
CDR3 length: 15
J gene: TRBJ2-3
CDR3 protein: CASSDLSGSTDTQYF

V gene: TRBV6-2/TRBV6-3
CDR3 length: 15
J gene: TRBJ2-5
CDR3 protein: CASSYSWTSGGTQYF

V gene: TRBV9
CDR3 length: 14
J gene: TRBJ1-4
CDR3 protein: CASSETVGGEKLFF

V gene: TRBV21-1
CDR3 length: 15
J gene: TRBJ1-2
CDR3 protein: CASSGEVGEGYGYTF

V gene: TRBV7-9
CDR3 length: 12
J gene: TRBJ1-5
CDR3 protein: CASSDGGQPQHF

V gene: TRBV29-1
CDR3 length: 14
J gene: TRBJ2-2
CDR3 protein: CSVGGSPFTGELFF

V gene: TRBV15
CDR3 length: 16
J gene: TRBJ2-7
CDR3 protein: CATSREPLAGAYEQYF

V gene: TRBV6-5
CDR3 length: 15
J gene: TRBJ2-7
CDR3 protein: CASSYTPRSSYEQYF

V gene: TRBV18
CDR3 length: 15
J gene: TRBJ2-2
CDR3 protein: CASSPAHPGTGELFF

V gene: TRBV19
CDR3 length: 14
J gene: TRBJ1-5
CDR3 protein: CAISGQGSNQPQHF

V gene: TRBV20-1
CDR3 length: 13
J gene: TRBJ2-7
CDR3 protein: CSALGRNSYEQYF

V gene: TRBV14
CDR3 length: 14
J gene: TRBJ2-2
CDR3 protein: CASGPGAGPGELFF

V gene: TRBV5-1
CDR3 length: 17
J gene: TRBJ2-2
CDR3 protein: CASSLIPGQVNTGELFF

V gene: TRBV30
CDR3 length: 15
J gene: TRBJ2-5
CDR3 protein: CAWTLGLATQETQYF

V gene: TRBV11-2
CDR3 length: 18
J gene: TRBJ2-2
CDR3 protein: CASRHFRSQKVNTGELFF

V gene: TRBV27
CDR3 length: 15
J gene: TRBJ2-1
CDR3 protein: CASSSGLAGVYEQFF

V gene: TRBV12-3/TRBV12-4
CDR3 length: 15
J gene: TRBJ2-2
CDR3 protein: CASSLTGKLVGELFF

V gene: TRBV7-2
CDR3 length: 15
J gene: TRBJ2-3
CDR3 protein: CASSLVGWDWDTQYF

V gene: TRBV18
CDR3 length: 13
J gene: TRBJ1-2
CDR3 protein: CASSPGSNYGYTF

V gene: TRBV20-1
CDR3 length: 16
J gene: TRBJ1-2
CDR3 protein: CSATPGTALSNYGYTF

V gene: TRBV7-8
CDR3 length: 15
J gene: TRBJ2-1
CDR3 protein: CASSLGRDPIYEQFF

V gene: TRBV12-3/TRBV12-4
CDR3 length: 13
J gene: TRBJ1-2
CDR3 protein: CASSSGTGVGYTF

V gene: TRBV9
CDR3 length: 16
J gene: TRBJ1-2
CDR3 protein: CASSTRTGSVSRGYTF

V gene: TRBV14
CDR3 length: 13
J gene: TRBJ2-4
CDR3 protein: CASSLGGAGIQYF

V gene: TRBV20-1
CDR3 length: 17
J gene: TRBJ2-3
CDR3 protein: CSASYLLAGGPTDTQYF

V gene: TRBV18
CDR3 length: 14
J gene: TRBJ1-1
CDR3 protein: CASSPLNSNTEAFF

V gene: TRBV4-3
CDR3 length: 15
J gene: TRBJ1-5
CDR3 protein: CGSSQDRAANQPQHF

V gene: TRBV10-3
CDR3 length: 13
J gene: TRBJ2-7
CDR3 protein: CAALSASSYEQYF